A single T cell receptor (beta chain) is shown here with its context. With 3 bases removed from V and 6 bases from J, the gap between germline ends came to 4 bases. The CDR3 totals 11 residues. Germline assignment: CDR1 WNHNN and CDR2 SYGVQD (reference sequence). The entry originates in a study of blood T cell repertoires in COVID-19. Background on the study: The United States, Italy and Spain supplied acute and convalescent COVID-19 samples. From T cells, B-cell-depleted T cells, or PBMCs came the material, which was cDNA or gDNA.

Authors' methods: Amplification of reference gene primers was used by the study to estimate nucleated cell counts. TCRdb's copy holds only in-frame clones and misses some; the assay was immunoSEQ multiplex PCR. The V and J calls and clone size were taken over from that table, and D and trimming were inferred from the DNA. The sample shows just over 150,000 clones, approximately 92% of them seen only once. This sequence originates from a woman in her thirties or forties with acute or convalescent COVID-19. Sequenced sample: peripheral blood. This rearrangement joins TRBV10-1 to TRBJ2-3; D is undetermined. The CDR3, as DNA: TGCGCCAGCAGTGAACGGGATACGCAGTATTTT. Its protein is CASSERDTQYF.